Given below is one T cell receptor beta chain in context. Its antigen remains unidentified. The source of the sample is a study of T cells in tuberculosis. The CDR3 is 17 amino acids. Germline V gene sequence: CDR1 LNHDA, CDR2 SQIVND (reference sequence). V lost 3 bases to trimming and J lost 5 bases; unmatched junction nucleotides: 7. Study results and limitations: Active tuberculosis TCR-alpha repertoires lay closer to GMM-specific TCRs than IGRA-negative controls, suggesting clonal expansion.

TCRdb's table, derived via immunoSEQ multiplex PCR, lists solely in-frame clones and lacks some. Counted here are fewer than 11,000 clones, around 94% occurring once; the ten biggest clones make up approximately 13%. This sequence originates from an adult with tuberculosis. The chain joins TRBV19 to TRBJ1-6; TRBD1 aligns across 10 bases. The specimen sequenced was PBMCs. The CDR3 loop reads CASSIGSGTGDNSPLHF. In DNA form, the CDR3 reads TGTGCCAGTAGTATTGGATCCGGGACAGGGGATAATTCACCCCTCCACTTT.